A single sample is the source of the 30 T cell receptor beta chains below, sequenced in a study of T cell responses to AZD1222 COVID-19 vaccine. Data came from immunoSEQ multiplex PCR; TCRdb stores just in-frame clones and leaves some out. The data show around 28,000 clones, more than 70% seen once. The sequenced sample was peripheral blood, obtained on day 0 of AZD1222 vaccination. These receptors were taken from an adult in good health.

The rearrangement uses TRBV7-2 and TRBJ1-2; maybe TRBD1 (6 bases). This CDR3 is 14 amino acids long. The germline CDR1 and CDR2 sequences are SGHTA and FQGNSA. V was cut by 5 bases and J by 2 bases, with 12 bases left in between. This CDR3 reads CASSTQQGNYGYTF. In DNA, the CDR3 is TGTGCCAGCAGCACCCAACAGGGAAACTATGGCTACACCTTC.

The chain joins TRBV12-3 or TRBV12-4 to TRBJ2-2; no reliable D call. Trimming stripped 8 bases from V and 5 bases from J, with 9 bases between. The CDR3 is made up of 12 amino acids. This CDR3 reads CASAGRTGELFF. CDR3 sequence (DNA): TGTGCCAGCGCTGGGCGGACCGGGGAGCTGTTTTTT.

The chain carries TRBV5-1 and TRBJ2-5, with 12 bases identical to TRBD2. Per germline, CDR1 SGHRS and CDR2 YFSETQ. CDR3 length: 15 residues. V lost 4 bases to trimming and J lost 4 bases; unmatched junction nucleotides: 5. Here the CDR3 reads CASSILAGGPETQYF. DNA for the CDR3: TGCGCCAGCAGCATACTAGCGGGGGGCCCAGAGACCCAGTACTTC.

This sequence joins TRBV2 and TRBJ1-5, with a possible D match to TRBD1 (6 bases). Trimming took 7 bases from V and 7 from J, leaving 14 bases between them. Germline CDR1 and CDR2: SNHLY and FYNNEI. The CDR3 runs 13 residues. The CDR3 protein is CASNPGDQQPQHF. The DNA for the CDR3 is TGTGCCAGCAACCCAGGGGACCAGCAGCCCCAGCATTTT.

This chain links TRBV5-1 with TRBJ2-1; 9 bases match TRBD1. CDR3 length: 16 residues. Germline V gene sequence: CDR1 SGHRS, CDR2 YFSETQ. The V and J ends lost 4 bases and 0 bases, in that order; junction bases with no gene match: 5. The CDR3 region is CASSGEGQGSYNEQFF. CDR3 coding DNA: TGCGCCAGCAGCGGGGAGGGACAGGGCTCCTACAATGAGCAGTTCTTC.

The rearrangement links TRBV29-1 to TRBJ2-1; 12 bases map to TRBD2. CDR3 length equals 16 residues. Trimming took 5 bases from V and 7 from J; bases not matched to a gene: 12. Germline-derived CDR1 and CDR2 are SQVTM and ANQGSEA. The CDR3 reads CSVIELAGGFKNEQFF. The DNA of the CDR3 is TGCAGCGTTATCGAACTAGCGGGAGGATTTAAGAATGAGCAGTTCTTC.

This chain links TRBV6-5 with TRBJ2-7; D call uncertain. The V and J ends lost 0 bases and 2 bases respectively, with 11 bases between them. Looked up from germline, CDR1 is MNHEY and CDR2 is SVGAGI. There are 15 residues in the CDR3. DNA of the CDR3: TGTGCCAGCAGTTACTCGTTCACGGACCCCTACGAGCAGTACTTC. The encoded protein is CASSYSFTDPYEQYF.

The chain recombines TRBV18 with TRBJ1-5, with no clear D. CDR1 and CDR2 from the germline V gene are KGHSH and LQKENI. This CDR3 is built from 13 residues. Trimming shortened V by 5 bases and J by 2 bases, and 7 bases separated the two germline ends. The CDR3 region is CASSEEGNQPQHF. Here the CDR3 DNA reads TGTGCCAGCTCAGAGGAGGGCAATCAGCCCCAGCATTTT.

The chain combines TRBV25-1 with TRBJ1-3; 8 positions match TRBD1. This CDR3 is 16 amino acids long. Germline-derived CDR1 and CDR2 are MGHDK and SYGVNS. Trimming cost V 4 bases and J 2 bases; bases outside gene matches: 7. CDR3 sequence reads: CASSAAGGIAGNTIYF. The CDR3 coding sequence is TGTGCCAGCAGTGCCGCAGGGGGCATAGCTGGAAACACCATATATTTT.

The V call is TRBV19, the J call TRBJ1-5; tentative D call: TRBD1 (5 bases). The CDR3 totals 15 residues. Germline V gene sequence: CDR1 LNHDA, CDR2 SQIVND (reference sequence). V gave up 4 bases and J gave up 5 bases, with 15 bases separating them. In DNA form, the CDR3 reads TGTGCCAGTAGTAGTTGGGGGTACGGAGATCAGCCCCAGCATTTT. Translating gives CASSSWGYGDQPQHF. Complete variable domain (other parts from reference TRBV19 and TRBJ1-5): DGGITQSPKYLFRKEGQNVTLSCEQNLNHDAMYWYRQDPGQGLRLIYYSQIVNDFQKGDIAEGYSVSREKKESFPLTVTSAQKNPTAFYLCASSSWGYGDQPQHFGDGTRLSIL.

The chain has TRBV5-1 and TRBJ1-1, with no clear D. V was shortened by 4 bases and J by 1 base, with 8 bases between the two germline ends. This CDR3 region has 13 residues. Germline loops: CDR1 SGHRS, CDR2 YFSETQ. CDR3 loop: CASSVDANTEAFF. CDR3 nucleotides: TGCGCCAGCAGCGTCGACGCGAACACTGAAGCTTTCTTT. Filled out from reference TRBV5-1 and TRBJ1-1, the complete variable domain reads KAGVTQTPRYLIKTRGQQVTLSCSPISGHRSVSWYQQTPGQGLQFLFEYFSETQRNKGNFPGRFSGRQFSNSRSEMNVSTLELGDSALYLCASSVDANTEAFFGQGTRLTVV.

V and J are TRBV7-8 and TRBJ2-5; TRBD2 is a possible D gene (6 bases). The CDR3 is 16 residues long. V lost 4 bases, J lost 4 bases, and 19 bases lay in between. Per germline, CDR1 SGHVS and CDR2 FQNEAQ. The CDR3 region is CASSSRLANTRETQYF. In DNA form, the CDR3 reads TGTGCCAGCAGCTCGAGGCTAGCGAATACCCGAGAGACCCAGTACTTC.

This chain links TRBV12-3 or TRBV12-4 with TRBJ1-1; D remains ambiguous. The CDR3 covers 12 residues. Trimming shortened V by 0 bases and J by 4 bases, and 3 bases separated the two germline ends. The CDR3 nucleotides are TGTGCCAGCAGTTTAGCCGGCACTGAAGCTTTCTTT. Translation gives CASSLAGTEAFF.

The gene calls are TRBV7-9 and TRBJ2-7, with D hard to call. This CDR3 has 12 residues. The V gene's germline CDR1 is SEHNR and CDR2 FQNEAQ (reference sequence). CDR3 protein: CASSLISHEQYV. The CDR3 DNA sequence: TGTGCCAGCAGCTTAATCTCCCACGAGCAGTACGTC.

This sequence joins TRBV19 and TRBJ2-3; no clear D gene. This CDR3 spans 15 amino acids. Trimming took 4 bases from V and 2 from J, leaving 13 bases between them. Germline lookup yields CDR1 LNHDA and CDR2 SQIVND (reference sequence). The DNA for the CDR3 is TGTGCCAGTAGTAAAAGGTACTCCCCCACAGATACGCAGTATTTT. Its translation is CASSKRYSPTDTQYF. Together with reference TRBV19 and TRBJ2-3, the CDR3 gives the full variable domain: DGGITQSPKYLFRKEGQNVTLSCEQNLNHDAMYWYRQDPGQGLRLIYYSQIVNDFQKGDIAEGYSVSREKKESFPLTVTSAQKNPTAFYLCASSKRYSPTDTQYFGPGTRLTVL.

The rearrangement uses TRBV27 and TRBJ2-3; the match to TRBD1 covers 7 bases. The ends lost 6 bases at V and 2 bases at J; junction bases unmatched: 8. The germline gives CDR1 MNHEY, CDR2 SMNVEV (reference sequence). The CDR3 contains 15 residues. CDR3 coding DNA: TGTGCCAGCAGCGACCGGGACAGCTACACAGATACGCAGTATTTT. Its protein product is CASSDRDSYTDTQYF.

The chain combines TRBV11-3 with TRBJ1-3, with no clear D. The CDR3 has 16 amino acids. Germline V gene data show CDR1 as SGHNT and CDR2 as YENEEA. Trimming took 2 bases from V and 4 from J, leaving 15 bases between them. DNA for the CDR3: TGTGCCAGCAGCTTACCCCACGGTGGTTCAGGAAACACCATATATTTT. It translates to CASSLPHGGSGNTIYF. Full variable domain (outside the CDR3, taken from reference TRBV11-3 and TRBJ1-3): EAGVVQSPRYKIIEKKQPVAFWCNPISGHNTLYWYLQNLGQGPELLIRYENEEAVDDSQLPKDRFSAERLKGVDSTLKIQPAELGDSAVYLCASSLPHGGSGNTIYFGEGSWLTVV.

The CDR3 spells CASSSQGLLNTEAFF. The CDR3 nucleotides read TGTGCCAGTAGTTCGCAGGGGCTTTTAAACACTGAAGCTTTCTTT. V and J are TRBV19 and TRBJ1-1; possible D gene TRBD1, 6 bases. Germline-derived CDR1 and CDR2 are LNHDA and SQIVND (reference sequence). The CDR3 totals 15 residues. Trimming pared 5 bases from V and 2 bases from J, leaving 15 bases between.

CDR3 bases: TGTGCCAGCAGCTTAGCGGCCAGTAACACCGGGGAGCTGTTTTTT. It translates to CASSLAASNTGELFF. This rearrangement joins TRBV7-2 to TRBJ2-2; D is ambiguous. V dropped 0 bases and J dropped 2 bases, with 7 bases sitting between them. CDR3 length: 15 residues. The germline V gene encodes CDR1 SGHTA and CDR2 FQGNSA.

This clone was detected only once. This chain uses TRBV19 with TRBJ1-4; 9 nucleotides line up with TRBD1. The V segment lost 5 bases and the J segment 5 bases; nucleotides outside the gene matches: 6. This CDR3 has 15 residues. Germline CDR1 and CDR2: LNHDA and SQIVND (reference sequence). The CDR3 nucleotides are TGTGCCAGTAGTCTAGGACAGGGGATAAATGAAAAACTGTTTTTT. The encoded protein is CASSLGQGINEKLFF.

This clone is a singleton in its sample. The chain is built from TRBV19 and TRBJ1-6, with D tentatively TRBD1 (6 bases). CDR3 length: 14 amino acids. Germline V gene lookup returns CDR1 LNHDA and CDR2 SQIVND (reference sequence). V was pared by 8 bases and J by 7 bases, with 15 bases between. The CDR3 region has the DNA TGTGCCAGTCAACCCACAGGGACCAATTCACCCCTCCACTTT. This gives the protein CASQPTGTNSPLHF.

This chain uses TRBV21-1 with TRBJ1-5. TRBV21-1 is a listed pseudogene. The CDR3 has 17 amino acids. CDR3 DNA sequence: TGTGTCGCCCTCCCTCCTTTGGGGGGTTATAGCAATCAGCCCCAGCATTTT. Protein sequence: CVALPPLGGYSNQPQHF.

This rearrangement joins TRBV30 to TRBJ2-5; D unresolved. This CDR3 spans 13 amino acids. V gave up 2 bases and J gave up 5 bases, with 12 bases separating them. Germline V lookup: CDR1 GTSNPN, CDR2 SVGIG (reference sequence). The CDR3 DNA reads TGTGCCTGGAGTAGGTTAGCTGGGGAGACCCAGTACTTC. Its protein is CAWSRLAGETQYF.

The V gene is TRBV9, the J gene TRBJ2-5, with no clear D. Germline lookup yields CDR1 SGDLS and CDR2 YYNGEE. The CDR3 sequence is 13 residues long. The V and J ends lost 3 bases and 2 bases respectively, with 8 bases between them. DNA for the CDR3: TGTGCCAGCAGCGAAAAAGCGCAAGAGACCCAGTACTTC. Translating gives CASSEKAQETQYF.

The rearrangement joins TRBV14 to TRBJ1-6, with a tentative D call TRBD1 (6 bases). This CDR3 comprises 14 residues. Trimming left V 6 bases short and J 6 bases short, with 12 bases between. Per germline, CDR1 SGHDN and CDR2 FVKESK. CDR3 DNA sequence: TGTGCCAGCAGGAAGACAGGCTTTAATTCACCCCTCCACTTT. Encoded protein: CASRKTGFNSPLHF.

J is TRBJ1-1 and V is TRBV6-2 or TRBV6-3, with TRBD1 matching 7 bases. The V segment lost 5 bases and the J segment 6 bases; nucleotides outside the gene matches: 9. Germline loops: CDR1 MNHEY, CDR2 SVGEGT. This CDR3 spans 14 amino acids. The CDR3 loop is CASSQGRGVAEAFF. CDR3 DNA: TGTGCCAGCAGTCAAGGCAGGGGGGTCGCTGAAGCTTTCTTT.

The chain uses TRBV7-9 and TRBJ1-2; D gene unclear. V shed 5 bases and J shed 2 bases, with 12 bases lying between them. CDR1 is SEHNR and CDR2 is FQNEAQ in the germline V gene (reference sequence). The CDR3 is made up of 14 amino acids. The CDR3 nucleotides read TGTGCCAGCAGCCGGGCGGGGAACAACTATGGCTACACCTTC. Its translation: CASSRAGNNYGYTF.

The chain is built from TRBV24-1 and TRBJ2-1; TRBD1 agrees at 10 bases. CDR3 length: 14 residues. V gave up 6 bases and J gave up 7 bases; unmatched junction bases: 5. CDR1 and CDR2 from the germline V gene are KGHDR and SFDVKD. The CDR3 spells CATSTGQGGNEQFF. CDR3 nucleotides: TGTGCCACCAGTACCGGACAGGGGGGGAATGAGCAGTTCTTC.

The chain recombines TRBV19 with TRBJ1-6, with D uncertain. From germline, CDR1 is LNHDA and CDR2 SQIVND (reference sequence). This CDR3 has 14 residues. The V end was cut by 9 bases, the J end by 7 bases, with 16 bases between. CDR3 DNA sequence: TGTGCCAGCCTACCGAGGGCGCGAAATTCACCCCTCCACTTT. It yields the protein CASLPRARNSPLHF.

The chain combines TRBV28 with TRBJ1-1; TRBD1 is a possible D gene (5 bases). V lost 8 bases to trimming and J lost 4 bases, with 14 bases between them. Looked up from germline, CDR1 is MDHEN and CDR2 is SYDVKM. There are 13 residues in the CDR3. CDR3 residues: CASRTGGSTEAFF. The CDR3 nucleotides are TGTGCCAGCCGAACGGGGGGGTCCACTGAAGCTTTCTTT.